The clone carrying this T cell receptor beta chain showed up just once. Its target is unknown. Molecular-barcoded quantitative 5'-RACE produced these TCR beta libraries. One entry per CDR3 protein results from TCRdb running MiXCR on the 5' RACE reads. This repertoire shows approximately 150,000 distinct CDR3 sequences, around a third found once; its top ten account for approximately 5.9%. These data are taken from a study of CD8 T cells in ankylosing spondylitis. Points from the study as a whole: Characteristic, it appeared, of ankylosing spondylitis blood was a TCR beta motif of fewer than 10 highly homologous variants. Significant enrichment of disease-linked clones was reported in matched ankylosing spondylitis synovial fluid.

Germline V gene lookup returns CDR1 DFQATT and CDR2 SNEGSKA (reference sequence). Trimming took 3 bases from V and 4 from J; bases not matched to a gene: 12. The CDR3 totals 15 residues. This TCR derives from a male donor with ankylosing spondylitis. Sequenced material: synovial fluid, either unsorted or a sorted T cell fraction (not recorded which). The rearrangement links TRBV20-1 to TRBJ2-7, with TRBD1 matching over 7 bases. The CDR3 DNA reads TGCAGTGCTAGTACATACAGGGGTTTAGGATACGAGCAGTACTTC. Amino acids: CSASTYRGLGYEQYF.